The rows below give T cell receptor beta chains drawn from one sample of a study of beta chain features in type 1 diabetes. This table comes from immunoSEQ multiplex PCR, and its TCRdb copy is limited to in-frame clones, with some not included. The sample contains roughly 150,000 clones, over 7.5% of which appear only once. Sequenced input: central memory CD4+ T cells from blood. The receptors stem from a young woman in good health. Both conserved end residues are part of each CDR3.

CDR3aa,v_gene,len
CASSQGGPDTEAFF,TRBV4-2,14
CASSLNLGGRRTEAFF,TRBV5-4,16
CASSKERKGGKYGYTF,TRBV21-1,16
CASSETDTQYF,TRBV19,11
CASSPVDRHFGETQYF,TRBV7-2,16
CASSYSGRDYEQYF,TRBV4-1,14
CASSKDSLNTEAFF,TRBV5-1,14
CASSLGSGGATDTQYF,TRBV7-9,16
CASSLSTGYEQYF,TRBV7-2,13
CSVVAGEMNTEAFF,TRBV29-1,14
CASSVEGRTGELFF,TRBV9,14
CASSDPVPPSGYTF,TRBV2,14
CASSDYGQGYGELFF,TRBV25-1,15
CASSQDLAGGREQYF,TRBV4-2,15
CASSLVAGTDTQYF,TRBV7-3,14
CASRRTSTDETQYF,TRBV2,14
CASSPGQGFNTEAFF,TRBV7-9,15
CASSLTGENTEAFF,TRBV7-2,14
CASRRLQDNEQFF,TRBV10-3,13
CASSLSTGSNTGELFF,TRBV5-1,16
CASSLGQGAHQPQHF,TRBV11-2,15
CASATGDATDTQYF,TRBV18,14
CASGLGGPYGYTF,TRBV12-5,13
CASSVQGDFNYGYTF,TRBV2,15
CASSLTGGTGEQYF,TRBV5-6,14
CASRRGQGWDTEAFF,TRBV27,15
CASRQYEQYF,TRBV6-5,10
CASSQAGGDTEAFF,TRBV14,14
CAWSVRLARSYNEQFF,TRBV30,16
CASRQEGQGSNQPQHF,TRBV4-1,16
CASSPNRGRRTDTQYF,TRBV18,16
CASSVAGTANQPQHF,TRBV9,15
CASSHPLIPGQGASGAQHF,TRBV23-1,19
CASRPGQEKLFF,TRBV6-6,12
CASSQDRGSGNTIYF,TRBV4-2,15
CASSLGPEDQPQHF,TRBV5-1,14
CASSLATGIGGEQYF,TRBV7-9,15
CASRRTGANTGELFF,TRBV6-1,15
CASTPGGVTDTQYF,TRBV6-1,14
CASPLDEQYF,TRBV19,10
CASSLEPGGTQYF,TRBV11-3,13
CASSQDPLAGGPGANVLTF,TRBV4-2,19
CASSRDFYNEQFF,TRBV6-5,13
CASRTGGGGGYTF,TRBV2,13
CASSELLPGHNVLTF,TRBV25-1,15
CASSSGQGRSQPQHF,TRBV7-9,15
CASSLATSGRVNEQFF,TRBV5-4,16
CASSLTLEAFF,TRBV5-5,11